These T cell receptor beta chains were read from a single sample in a study of T cell repertoires in cytomegalovirus infection. Each CDR3 protein gets one entry after TCRdb re-called the reads with MiXCR. The table records about 680,000 distinct CDR3 sequences, roughly a quarter of them present only once. The sequencing input was CD8+ T cells from PBMCs. These receptors originate from a human donor in good health (CMV status not recorded). Some clones in this sample may be carry-over from other donors' samples. CDR3s include the opening cysteine and the closing phenylalanine or tryptophan. The order of the fields is D gene, J gene, clone size, V gene, CDR3 DNA, CDR3 protein. D genes are given only for firm matches. Some rows have no size entry. The others give once, few or many, or a class for an expanded clone.

>-|TRBJ2-6|many|TRBV7-6
TGTGCCAGCAGCATGGGTGCTGGGGCCAACGTCCTGACTTTC
CASSMGAGANVLTF
>TRBD1|TRBJ2-2|many|TRBV7-8
TGTGCCAGCAGCTTTAAGTGGACAGGGCTGAACACCGGGGAGCTGTTTTTT
CASSFKWTGLNTGELFF
>-|TRBJ1-3|-|TRBV20-1
TGCAGTGCTAGAAGGGAGGGGGTAGGATCTGGAAACACCATATATTTT
CSARREGVGSGNTIYF
>-|TRBJ1-5|-|TRBV20-1
TGCAGTGCTTCGGACCCCACGGATAGCAATCAGCCCCAGCATTTT
CSASDPTDSNQPQHF
>TRBD1|TRBJ2-1|many|TRBV7-9
TGTGCCAGCAAATTCAAACGGGACAGGGGTAACAATGAGCAGTTCTTC
CASKFKRDRGNNEQFF
>TRBD1|TRBJ1-1|few|TRBV7-9
TGTGCCAGCAGCTTAGGAGGCGGCAGGGGGCCGGGCACTGAAGCTTTCTTT
CASSLGGGRGPGTEAFF
>-|TRBJ2-3|-|TRBV28
TGTGCCAGCAGTTTAGGGACGGGCACCACAGATACGCAGTATTTT
CASSLGTGTTDTQYF
>TRBD1|TRBJ1-1|-|TRBV6-5
TGTGCCAGCAGTTACGGCCCAAGACAGGGCCTCTTCACTGAAGCTTTCTTT
CASSYGPRQGLFTEAFF
>TRBD2|TRBJ2-1|few|TRBV6-5
TGTGCCAGCAGCAATAGCGGGGACCCGTACAATGAGCAGTTCTTC
CASSNSGDPYNEQFF
>TRBD2|TRBJ2-5|few|TRBV14
TGTGCCAGCAGCCAAGAACTAGCGGGGATATGGGCCCAGTACTTC
CASSQELAGIWAQYF
>-|TRBJ2-7|many|TRBV7-2
TGTGCCAGCAGCTTTCGGGACGAGCAGTACTTC
CASSFRDEQYF
>TRBD1|TRBJ1-6|many|TRBV6-5
TGTGCCAGCAGTTACGGGACAGGGGGCAGGTCACCCCTCCACTTT
CASSYGTGGRSPLHF
>-|TRBJ2-1|few|TRBV5-5
TGTGCCAGCAGCCTGGAGGGGGTGAACTCCTACAATGAGCAGTTCTTC
CASSLEGVNSYNEQFF
>-|TRBJ2-7|-|TRBV25-1
TGTGCCAGCAGATCATATTCCTCCTACGAGCAGTACTTC
CASRSYSSYEQYF
>TRBD2|TRBJ2-1|many|TRBV7-6
TGTGCCAGCAGCCCGCTACTAGCGGGCAACGGCAATGAGCAGTTCTTC
CASSPLLAGNGNEQFF
>TRBD1|TRBJ1-3|-|TRBV6-6
TGTGCCAGCAGTAGCCGGGACAGGAGCTCTGGAAACACCATATATTTT
CASSSRDRSSGNTIYF
>-|TRBJ2-1|many|TRBV7-8
TGTGCCAGCAGCTTAGCTCGGGACAAGGGCTACAATGAGCAGTTCTTC
CASSLARDKGYNEQFF
>TRBD2|TRBJ2-5|many|TRBV7-2
TGTGCCAGCAGCTTCGGGGGGGCTCAAGAGACCCAGTACTTC
CASSFGGAQETQYF
>TRBD2|TRBJ2-1|many|TRBV12-3/TRBV12-4
TGTGCCAGCAGTCCGACCGGGACTAGCGCCCATGAGCAGTTCTTC
CASSPTGTSAHEQFF
>TRBD1|TRBJ2-1|few|TRBV6-6
TGTGCCAGCAGTCCCGGGACAGTGATTTACAATGAGCAGTTCTTC
CASSPGTVIYNEQFF
>-|TRBJ2-1|-|TRBV12-3/TRBV12-4
TGTGCCAGCGCAGTCCGCTCCTACAATGAGCAGTTCTTC
CASAVRSYNEQFF
>TRBD1|TRBJ2-5|few|TRBV28
TGTGCCAGCAAAAGGACAGGGGACCGGCCCCAGTACTTC
CASKRTGDRPQYF